This TCR beta chain appears in the sequencing data of a study of T cells in Graves' hyperthyroidism and ophthalmopathy. Template material for amplifying TCR beta CDR3 regions consisted of RNA transcripts. The HTBI set primed first-round TCR CDR3 RT-PCR. Each CDR3 protein gets one entry after TCRdb re-called the multiplex PCR reads with MiXCR. The sample carries under 400,000 distinct CDR3 sequences, 15% recorded once. V was shortened by 4 bases and J by 1 base, with 17 bases between the two germline ends. The CDR3 spans 16 residues. Per germline, CDR1 SGHNT and CDR2 YYREEE (reference sequence). Ophthalmopathy patients had moderate-to-severe active disease, CAS ≥3, NOSPECS ≥4, and disease duration under 3 months. Diagnostic assessment was based on clinical symptoms, serum thyroxine and TRAb, thyroid ultrasound and orbital computed tomography.

The chain recombines TRBV5-4 with TRBJ1-1; D not certain. The source of this sequence is a woman aged 55-69 years with Graves' ophthalmopathy. What was sequenced was blood. In DNA form, the CDR3 reads TGTGCCAGCAGCCTCAGTTCCTGGCAGGCGAACACTGAAGCTTTCTTT. Its protein is CASSLSSWQANTEAFF.